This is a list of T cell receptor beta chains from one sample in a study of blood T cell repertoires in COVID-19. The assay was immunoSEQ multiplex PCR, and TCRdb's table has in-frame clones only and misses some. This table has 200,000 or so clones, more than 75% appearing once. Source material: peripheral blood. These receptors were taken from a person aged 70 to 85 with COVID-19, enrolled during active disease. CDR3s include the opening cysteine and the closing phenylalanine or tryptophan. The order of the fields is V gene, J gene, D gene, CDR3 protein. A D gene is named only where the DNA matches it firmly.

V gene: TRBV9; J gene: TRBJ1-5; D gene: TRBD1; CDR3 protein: CASGEDRGHDQPQHF
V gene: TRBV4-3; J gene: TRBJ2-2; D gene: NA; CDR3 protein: CASSQEVPSTNTGELFF
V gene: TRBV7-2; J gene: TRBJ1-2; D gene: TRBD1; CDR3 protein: CASSFPTGGSSGYTF
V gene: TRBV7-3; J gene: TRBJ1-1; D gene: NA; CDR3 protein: CASSLSGAGEAFF
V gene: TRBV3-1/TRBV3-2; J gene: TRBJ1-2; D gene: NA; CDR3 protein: CASSQVSGGGGYTF
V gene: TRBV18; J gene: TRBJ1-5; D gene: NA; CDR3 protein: CASSPPSGQPQHF
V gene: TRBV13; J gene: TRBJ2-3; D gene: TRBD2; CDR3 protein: CASSHISAGRGLAGDTQYF
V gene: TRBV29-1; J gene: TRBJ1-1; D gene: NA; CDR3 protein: CSVQGTNTEAFF
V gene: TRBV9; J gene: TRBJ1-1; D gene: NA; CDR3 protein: CASSVGAPGEAFF
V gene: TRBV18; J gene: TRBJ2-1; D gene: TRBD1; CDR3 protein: CASSPQQGPYNEQFF
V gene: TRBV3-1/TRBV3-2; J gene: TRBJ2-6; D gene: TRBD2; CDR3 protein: CASSLGIAGAGANVLTF
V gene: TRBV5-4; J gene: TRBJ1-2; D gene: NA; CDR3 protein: CASSPPGGPFYGYTF
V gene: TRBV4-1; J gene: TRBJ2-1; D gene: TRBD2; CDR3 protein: CASSQEGGGSYNEQFF
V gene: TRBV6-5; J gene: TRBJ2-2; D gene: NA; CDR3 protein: CASRASRETGELFF
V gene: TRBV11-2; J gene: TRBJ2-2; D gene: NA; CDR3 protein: CASSLDLRTGDTGELFF
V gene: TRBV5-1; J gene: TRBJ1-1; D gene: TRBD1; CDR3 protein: CASTYTGATNTEAFF
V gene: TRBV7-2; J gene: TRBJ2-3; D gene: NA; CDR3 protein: CASSLLGHGDTQYF
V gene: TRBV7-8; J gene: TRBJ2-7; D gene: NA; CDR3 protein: CASSLERGGSYEQYF
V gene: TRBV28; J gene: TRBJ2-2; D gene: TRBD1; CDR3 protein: CASSQTGTASGELFF
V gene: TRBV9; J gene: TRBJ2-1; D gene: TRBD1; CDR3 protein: CASSGGRQGDFGEQFF
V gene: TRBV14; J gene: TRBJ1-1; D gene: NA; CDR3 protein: CASSQDSFTEAFF
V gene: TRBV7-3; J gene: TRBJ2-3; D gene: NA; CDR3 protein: CASSSLTDTQYF
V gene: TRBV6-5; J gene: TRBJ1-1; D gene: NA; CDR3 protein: CASRKTDDTEAFF
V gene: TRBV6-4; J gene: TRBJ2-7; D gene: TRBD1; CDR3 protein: CASSIDRDSYYEQYF
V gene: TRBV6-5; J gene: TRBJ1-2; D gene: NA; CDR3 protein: CASSYGGWGDYGYTF
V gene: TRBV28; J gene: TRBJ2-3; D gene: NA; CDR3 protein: CASNRAGVIKQYF
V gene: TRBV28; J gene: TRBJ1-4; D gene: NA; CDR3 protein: CASSLNGVNEKLFF
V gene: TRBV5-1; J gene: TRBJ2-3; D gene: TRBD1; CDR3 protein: CASSLRTGASTDTQYF
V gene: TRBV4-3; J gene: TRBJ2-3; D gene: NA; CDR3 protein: CASSLTRPDTQYF
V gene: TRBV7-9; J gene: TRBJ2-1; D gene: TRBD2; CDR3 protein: CASSSGTSGAPGLYNEQFF
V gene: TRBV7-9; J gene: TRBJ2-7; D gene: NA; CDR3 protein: CASSSGVREQYF
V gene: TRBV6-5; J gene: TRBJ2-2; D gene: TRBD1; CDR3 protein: CAVQGANTGELFF
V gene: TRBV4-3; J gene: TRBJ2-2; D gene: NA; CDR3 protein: CASSQDAGALFANTGELFF
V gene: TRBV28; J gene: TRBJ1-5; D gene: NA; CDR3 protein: CASSFALGGQPQHF
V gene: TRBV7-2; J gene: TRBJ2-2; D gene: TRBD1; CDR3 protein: CASSLSLQGRTGELFF
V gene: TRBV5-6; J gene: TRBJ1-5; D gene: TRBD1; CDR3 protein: CASSFGGQGILGQPQHF
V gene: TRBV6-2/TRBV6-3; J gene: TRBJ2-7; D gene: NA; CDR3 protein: CASSYMVRSYEQYF
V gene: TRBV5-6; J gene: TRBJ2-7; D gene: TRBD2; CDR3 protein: CASSPGLARKGEQYF
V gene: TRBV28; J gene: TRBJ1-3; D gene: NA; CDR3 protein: CASSSPRDFGNTIYF
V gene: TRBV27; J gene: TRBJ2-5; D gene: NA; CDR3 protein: CASSPLPGAGGTQYF
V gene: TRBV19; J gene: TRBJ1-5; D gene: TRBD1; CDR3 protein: CASSGQGGRGQPQHF
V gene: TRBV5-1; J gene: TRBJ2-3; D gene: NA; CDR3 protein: CASSKQISSTDTQYF
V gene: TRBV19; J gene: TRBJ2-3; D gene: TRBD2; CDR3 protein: CASSTRAGGVRDTQYF
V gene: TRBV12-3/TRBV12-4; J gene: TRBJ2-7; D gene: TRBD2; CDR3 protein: CASSIAGLEQYF
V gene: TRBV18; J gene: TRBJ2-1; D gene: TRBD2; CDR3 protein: CASSPRLAGAYNEQFF
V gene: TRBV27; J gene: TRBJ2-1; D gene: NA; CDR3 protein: CASSLSAVGGTRGNEQFF
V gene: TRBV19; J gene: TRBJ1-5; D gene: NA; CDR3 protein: CASSIRRLYSNQPQHF
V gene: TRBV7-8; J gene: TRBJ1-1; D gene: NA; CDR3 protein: CASSPLAGNTEAFF
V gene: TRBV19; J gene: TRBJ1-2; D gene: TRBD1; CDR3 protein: CASIPQRGQSYGYTF
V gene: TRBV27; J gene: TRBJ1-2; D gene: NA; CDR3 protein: CASSSSWGGFYGYTF
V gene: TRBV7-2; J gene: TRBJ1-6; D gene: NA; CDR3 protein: CASSARYGNSPLHF
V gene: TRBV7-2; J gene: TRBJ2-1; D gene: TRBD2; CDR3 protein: CASSLAPSGGANEQFF
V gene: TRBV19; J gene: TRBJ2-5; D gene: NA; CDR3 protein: CASKRDGNGMETQYF